Listed here is a single T cell receptor beta chain. It lacks a known antigen. No base qualities exist here, and no much larger clone lies one base off it. The immunoSEQ Assay, a bias-controlled multiplex PCR, was used to amplify TCRbeta CDR3 regions from genomic DNA. The study's own analysis went as follows. The number of nucleated cells in each sample was estimated by amplification of reference gene primers within the assay. Sequence reads were collapsed and filtered to measure the absolute abundance of every unique TCRbeta CDR3 rearrangement. For each sample, productive Simpson clonality was calculated as the square root of Simpson's diversity index over productive rearrangements. TCRdb holds this immuneACCESS table with in-frame rearrangements only. Some clones are missing; in checked studies, unresolved V genes explain under half, and the rest has no known cause. For V, J and clone size, that table is used; D and trimming come from the DNA. Here the sample has approximately 430,000 clones; 70% to 90% occur a single time. The ten largest clones take up about 1.5% of the sample.

Each collaborating institution followed its own protocols to collect whole blood in K2EDTA tubes. For TCRbeta analysis, collaborators shipped samples in one of three forms: frozen whole blood, isolated PBMCs, or DNA extracted from either of those sample types. Compared with germline, V lacks 3 bases and J lacks 5 bases; bases without a gene match: 17. According to the germline V gene, CDR1 reads SQVTM and CDR2 reads ANQGSEA. From the cysteine through the phenylalanine, the CDR3 covers 17 amino acids. The DNA shown is the 51-base CDR3, in frame from base 1. The entry originates in a study of blood T cell repertoires in COVID-19 (dated by TCRdb to the early 2020s). Notes on the research overall: Samples from collaborators originated in the United States, Italy and Spain and spanned both the acute and convalescent phases of COVID-19. The material from the prospective study consisted of cDNA or gDNA derived from T cells, B-cell-depleted T cells, or PBMCs. Deeply sampled blood TCRbeta repertoires from subjects exposed to, actively infected with, or recovered from COVID-19 were included in the dataset. The repertoires were made available in a free public database intended to serve as a resource for research on the immune response to SARS-CoV-2. The samples were drawn from two sources: the first 160 participants of the ongoing ImmuneRACE study, and about 1,300 subjects contributed by 6 global collaborators. Sample metadata almost always included a de-identified subject ID, COVID-19 status, age in years and sex. HLA class I and class II types, where available, came from metadata supplied by the sample provider rather than from assay-based typing. The investigation overall reported the following: The quantity of clinical and demographic metadata differed by source and by participant and was supplied without curation.

The source material was peripheral blood. The origin of this receptor is a woman in her 30s with active or convalescent COVID-19. The sequence joins TRBV29-1 to TRBJ1-1; TRBD1 agrees with 8 junctional bases. The DNA sequence is given as TGCAGCGTTGATGTGGGCTTTAGTCCAGGGGGCGTTACTGAAGCTTTCTTT. Translated, this is CSVDVGFSPGGVTEAFF.